Detailed here is one T cell receptor (beta chain). In this sample, this clonotype turned up many times. No antigen is known for it. No qualities accompany the bases; no much larger clone lies one base away. This sample was included in a study of Graves' ophthalmopathy and Graves' hyperthyroidism (dated by TCRdb to 2017 to 2018). Notes on the research overall: Peripheral blood was collected before any treatment was given, at the time of initial diagnosis. The study used signatures of the TCR beta repertoire to tell Graves' ophthalmopathy apart from Graves' hyperthyroidism and to predict which patients would progress to ophthalmopathy. In total, under 150 blood samples were TCR-sequenced: around 42 ophthalmopathy, over 70 hyperthyroidism and about 17 hyperthyroidism-to-ophthalmopathy patients. To explore V-J signatures that separate ophthalmopathy from hyperthyroidism, a discovery set of approximately 100 patients was enrolled, consisting of more than 40 with ophthalmopathy and some 59 with stable hyperthyroidism. An independent validation cohort was composed of around 19 hyperthyroidism patients and around 16 patients who later progressed from hyperthyroidism to ophthalmopathy. In more than five hyperthyroidism patients, T-cell repertoires of thyroid tissue and blood were compared. Following sampling, methimazole starting at 30 mg daily was administered to hyperthyroidism patients, and high-dose intravenous methylprednisolone was administered to ophthalmopathy patients. For training and testing, the 80 to 100 patients in the discovery cohort were randomly divided in a 7:3 ratio.

For repertoire sequencing, TCR beta CDR3 regions were amplified from RNA transcripts. The first round of RT-PCR was done with HTBI primers and the Qiagen OneStep RT-PCR kit, and was followed by a second round of multiplex PCR, then size selection and purification. Libraries were sequenced paired-end with 100 bp reads on an Illumina HiSeq2000. In the authors' own workflow: Reads were processed with SOAPnuke, discarding reads with adapters, uncalled bases, mean Phred below 15, or no exact constant-primer or identifier match. High-quality paired reads were merged with COPE v1.2.5. Clonotypes were defined as unique nucleotide sequences and were aligned to IMGT TRB V, D and J references using MiTCR v1.1. Analysis was restricted to V-J combinations with a frequency above 0.0001, which covered 99.2% of repertoires. For each V-J combination, a TCR clonal expansion and chaos score was defined as the ratio of F50 clonal expansion to chaos observed in the TCRdist matrix. Welch's t-statistics and random forest were used to reduce the features to about twelve V-J combinations, which were then used as input to a naive Bayes classifier. The Morisita-Horn index was used to measure how similar the thyroid and blood repertoires were. In TCRdb, the public reads were trimmed at Q25 with fastp and aligned with MiXCR, with productive beta chains retained. Identical CDR3 protein sequences are pooled into one entry, listed with their most common genes and DNA. The V and J calls and clone size are TCRdb's, not the authors'. The sample table records roughly 380,000 distinct CDR3 sequences; 15% of these occur just once. Jointly, the top ten make up roughly 7% of the sample.

The germline ends are 16 bases apart after V is trimmed by 6 bases and J by 10 bases. CDR1 and CDR2, per the germline V gene (reference sequence), are MNHEY and SMNVEV. The CDR3 sequence holds 14 residues, the cysteine and phenylalanine included. Only the CDR3 part of the read is kept: 42 bases, read in frame from the first base. Summary of the overall study and its limitations: The 13-signature model separated ophthalmopathy from stable hyperthyroidism with roughly 89% sensitivity and approximately 81% specificity in cross-validation, and 80%/75% in the test set. Sample size was not statistically predetermined, and group allocation was not concealed from the investigators. Among expanded thyroid clonotypes with frequency above 0.001, most also showed up in blood, which suggests that blood repertoires may reflect the thyroid immune response. In validation, the model predicted ophthalmopathy progression with 55% to 71% sensitivity and around 72% specificity; 12 predicted patients were CT-confirmed with GO in a median of about 6.2 months.

Stable hyperthyroidism was defined as no progression to ophthalmopathy within 18 months of follow-up. Hyperthyroidism patients were newly diagnosed, with disease duration under 2 months, and aged 18 to 65 years. Patients with other autoimmune diseases, uncontrolled infections, pregnancy or lactation were excluded. Clinical symptoms, serum thyroxine, TRAb, thyroid ultrasound and orbital computed tomography formed the basis of the diagnosis. Ficoll-Paque density gradient centrifugation was used to isolate PBMCs from approximately 10 ml of fresh peripheral blood. Total RNA was extracted using Trizol reagent, and RNA quality was checked on an Agilent 2100 Bioanalyzer.

The sequenced sample consisted of peripheral blood. This chain is built from TRBV27 and TRBJ1-6, with the D gene not clear enough to name. The receptor was isolated from a woman younger than 35 with stable Graves' hyperthyroidism. Donor details come from another sample of the same person, matched by shared clones. For the CDR3, the sequence is CASSPGQSGSPLHF. The DNA sequence reads TGTGCCAGCAGCCCCGGGCAGTCAGGCTCACCCCTCCACTTT.